This TCR beta chain was obtained from a study of cytomegalovirus exposure and HLA in healthy donors. V lost 4 bases and J lost 6; bases outside the gene matches: 12. CDR1 is SGHDT, CDR2 YYEEEE, per germline. This CDR3 contains 16 residues. This clone was detected only once. The study ran its PCR with 60 Vbeta and 13 Jbeta primers. TCRdb keeps only in-frame clones here, not all; method: immunoSEQ multiplex PCR. Of some 150,000 clones in the sample, about 71% are singletons; the top ten hold 2.1%. The sample taken for sequencing was PBMCs. The sequence was collected from a woman in her fifties or sixties in good health and CMV-seropositive. The rearrangement joins TRBV5-6 to TRBJ2-3; 9 nucleotides align to TRBD2. In DNA, the CDR3 is TGTGCCAGCAGCCGGGACATAGCGGGAGAGGAGGATACGCAGTATTTT. Translating it yields CASSRDIAGEEDTQYF.